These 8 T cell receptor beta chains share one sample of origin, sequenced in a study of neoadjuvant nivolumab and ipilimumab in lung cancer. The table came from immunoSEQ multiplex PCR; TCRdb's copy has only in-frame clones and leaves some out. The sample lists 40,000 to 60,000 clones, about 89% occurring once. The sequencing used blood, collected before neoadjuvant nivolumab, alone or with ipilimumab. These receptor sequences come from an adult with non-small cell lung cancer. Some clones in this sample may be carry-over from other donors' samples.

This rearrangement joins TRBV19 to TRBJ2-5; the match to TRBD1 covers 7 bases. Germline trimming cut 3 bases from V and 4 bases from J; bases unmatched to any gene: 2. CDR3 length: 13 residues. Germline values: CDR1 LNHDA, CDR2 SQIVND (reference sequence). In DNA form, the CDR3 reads TGTGCCAGTAGTATCGCAGGGGGAGAGACCCAGTACTTC. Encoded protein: CASSIAGGETQYF.

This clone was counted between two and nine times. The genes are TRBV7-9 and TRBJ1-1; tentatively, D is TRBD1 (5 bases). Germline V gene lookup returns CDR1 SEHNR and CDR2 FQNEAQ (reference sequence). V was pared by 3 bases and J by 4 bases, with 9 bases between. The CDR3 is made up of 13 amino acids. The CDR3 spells CASSFDGGTEAFF. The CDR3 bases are TGTGCCAGCAGCTTTGATGGGGGCACTGAAGCTTTCTTT.

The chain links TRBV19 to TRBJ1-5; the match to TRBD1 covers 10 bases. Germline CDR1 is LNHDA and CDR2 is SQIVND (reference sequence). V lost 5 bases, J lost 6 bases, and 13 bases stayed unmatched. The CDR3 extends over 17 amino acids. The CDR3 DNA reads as TGTGCCAGTAGTTCGACGATGACAGGGGGCAATGCTCAGCCCCAGCATTTT. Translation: CASSSTMTGGNAQPQHF.

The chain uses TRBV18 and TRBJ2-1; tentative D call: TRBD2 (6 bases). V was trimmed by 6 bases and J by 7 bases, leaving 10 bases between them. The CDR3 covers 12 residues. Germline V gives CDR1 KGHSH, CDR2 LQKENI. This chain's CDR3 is CASSVGRNEQFF. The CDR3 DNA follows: TGTGCCAGCTCGGTAGGGAGGAATGAGCAGTTCTTC.

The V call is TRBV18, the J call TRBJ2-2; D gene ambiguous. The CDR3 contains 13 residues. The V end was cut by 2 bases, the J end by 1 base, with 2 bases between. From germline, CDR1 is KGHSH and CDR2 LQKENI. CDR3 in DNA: TGTGCCAGCTCACCAGGGAACACCGGGGAGCTGTTTTTT. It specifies CASSPGNTGELFF.

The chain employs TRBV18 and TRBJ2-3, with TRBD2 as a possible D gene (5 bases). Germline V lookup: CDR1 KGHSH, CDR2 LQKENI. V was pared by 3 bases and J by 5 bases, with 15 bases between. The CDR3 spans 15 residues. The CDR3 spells CASSPSGIAEDTQYF. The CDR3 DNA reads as TGTGCCAGCTCACCGTCGGGAATAGCAGAAGATACGCAGTATTTT.

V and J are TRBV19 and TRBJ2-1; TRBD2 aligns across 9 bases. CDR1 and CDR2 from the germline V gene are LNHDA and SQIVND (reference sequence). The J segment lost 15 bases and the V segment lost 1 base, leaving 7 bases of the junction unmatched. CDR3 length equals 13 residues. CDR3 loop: CASSIGERGEGFF. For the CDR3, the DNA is TGTGCCAGTAGTATAGGAGAGCGGGGGGAGGGGTTCTTC.

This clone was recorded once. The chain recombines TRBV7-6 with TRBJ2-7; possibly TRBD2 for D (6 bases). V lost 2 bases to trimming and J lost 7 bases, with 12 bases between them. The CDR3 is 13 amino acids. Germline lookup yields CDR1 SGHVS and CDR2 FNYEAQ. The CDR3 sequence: CASSLPQAGEQYF. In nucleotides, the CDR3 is TGTGCCAGCAGCTTACCTCAGGCGGGGGAGCAGTACTTC.